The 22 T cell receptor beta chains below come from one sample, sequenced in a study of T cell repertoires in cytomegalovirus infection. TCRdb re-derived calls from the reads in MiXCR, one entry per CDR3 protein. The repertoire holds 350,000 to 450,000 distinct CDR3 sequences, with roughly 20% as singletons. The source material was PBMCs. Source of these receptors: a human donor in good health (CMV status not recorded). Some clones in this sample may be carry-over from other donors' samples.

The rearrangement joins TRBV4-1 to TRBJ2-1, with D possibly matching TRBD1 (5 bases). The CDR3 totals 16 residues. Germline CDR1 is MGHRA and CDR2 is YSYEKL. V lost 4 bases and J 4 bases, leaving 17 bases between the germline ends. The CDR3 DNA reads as TGCGCCAGCAGCCCCGCTACGAGCAGGGAATACAATGAGCAGTTCTTC. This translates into CASSPATSREYNEQFF.

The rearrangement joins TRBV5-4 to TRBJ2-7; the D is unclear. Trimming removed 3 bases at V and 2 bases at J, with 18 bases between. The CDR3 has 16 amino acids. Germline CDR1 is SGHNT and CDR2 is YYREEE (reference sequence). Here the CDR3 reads CASSSKTGQTAYEQYF. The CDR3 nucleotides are TGTGCCAGCAGCTCAAAGACGGGTCAAACAGCCTACGAGCAGTACTTC.

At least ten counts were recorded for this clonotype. Written as DNA, the CDR3 is TGTGCCAGCTCGACGTTCCCCGGGGCCAACGTCCTGACTTTC. As protein: CASSTFPGANVLTF. This chain connects TRBV6-2 or TRBV6-3 to TRBJ2-6; no reliable D call. Trimming removed 8 bases from V and 4 bases from J, with 12 bases in between. This CDR3 is built from 14 residues. Per the germline V gene, CDR1 is MNHEY and CDR2 is SVGEGT.

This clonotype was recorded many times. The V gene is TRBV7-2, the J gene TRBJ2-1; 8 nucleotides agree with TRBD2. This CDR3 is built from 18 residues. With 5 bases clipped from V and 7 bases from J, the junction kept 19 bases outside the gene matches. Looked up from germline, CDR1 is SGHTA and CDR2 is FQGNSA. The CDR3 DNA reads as TGTGCCAGCAGCCGGGGAGGATTGGGGAGCGGGGGATTTAATGAGCAGTTCTTC. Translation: CASSRGGLGSGGFNEQFF.

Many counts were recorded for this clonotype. In DNA form, the CDR3 reads TGTGCCAGCAGCTCCCAGTCGGGACGCCTTTTGGGTGAGCAGTTCTTC. Its translation: CASSSQSGRLLGEQFF. The chain is built from TRBV7-9 and TRBJ2-1; tentatively, D is TRBD1 or TRBD2 (5 bases each). The CDR3 consists of 16 residues. The ends were cut back, 4 bases at V and 9 bases at J, with 22 bases in the middle. Germline V gene lookup returns CDR1 SEHNR and CDR2 FQNEAQ (reference sequence).

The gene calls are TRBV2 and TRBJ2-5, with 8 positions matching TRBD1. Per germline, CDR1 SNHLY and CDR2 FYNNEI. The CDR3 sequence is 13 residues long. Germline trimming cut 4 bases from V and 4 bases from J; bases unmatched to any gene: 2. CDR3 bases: TGTGCCAGCAGTGCAACAGGGGGAGAGACCCAGTACTTC. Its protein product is CASSATGGETQYF.

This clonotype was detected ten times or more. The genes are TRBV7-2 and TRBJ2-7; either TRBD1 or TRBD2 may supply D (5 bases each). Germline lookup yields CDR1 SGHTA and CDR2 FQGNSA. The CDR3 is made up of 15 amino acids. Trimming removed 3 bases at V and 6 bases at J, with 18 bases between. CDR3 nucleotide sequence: TGTGCCAGCAGCTTTAGCGCACAACCGGGGCTCGAGCAGTACTTC. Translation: CASSFSAQPGLEQYF. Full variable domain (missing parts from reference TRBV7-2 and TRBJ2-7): GAGVSQSPSNKVTEKGKDVELRCDPISGHTALYWYRQSLGQGLEFLIYFQGNSAPDKSGLPSDRFSAERTGGSVSTLTIQRTQQEDSAVYLCASSFSAQPGLEQYFGPGTRLTVT.

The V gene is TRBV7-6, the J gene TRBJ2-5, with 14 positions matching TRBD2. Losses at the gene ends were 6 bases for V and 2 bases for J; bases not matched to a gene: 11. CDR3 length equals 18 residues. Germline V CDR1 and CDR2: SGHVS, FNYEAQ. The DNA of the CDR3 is TGTGCCAGCAGGGTCGGGACTAGCGGGAGCTTGAGGCAAGAGACCCAGTACTTC. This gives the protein CASRVGTSGSLRQETQYF.

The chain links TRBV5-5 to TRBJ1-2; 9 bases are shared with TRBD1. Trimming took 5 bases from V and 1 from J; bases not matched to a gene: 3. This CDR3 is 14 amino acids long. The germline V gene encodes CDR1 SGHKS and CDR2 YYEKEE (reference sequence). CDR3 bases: TGTGCCAGCAGGGGGACAGGGCTTAACTATGGCTACACCTTC. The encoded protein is CASRGTGLNYGYTF. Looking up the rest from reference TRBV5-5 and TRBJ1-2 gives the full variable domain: DAGVTQSPTHLIKTRGQQVTLRCSPISGHKSVSWYQQVLGQGPQFIFQYYEKEERGRGNFPDRFSARQFPNYSSELNVNALLLGDSALYLCASRGTGLNYGYTFGSGTRLTVV.

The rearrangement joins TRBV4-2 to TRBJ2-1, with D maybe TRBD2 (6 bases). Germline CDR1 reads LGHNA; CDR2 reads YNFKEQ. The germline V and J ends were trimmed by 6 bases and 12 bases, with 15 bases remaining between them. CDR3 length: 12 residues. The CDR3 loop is CASSQEGSGQFF. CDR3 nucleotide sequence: TGTGCCAGCAGTCAGGAGGGGTCTGGGCAGTTCTTC.

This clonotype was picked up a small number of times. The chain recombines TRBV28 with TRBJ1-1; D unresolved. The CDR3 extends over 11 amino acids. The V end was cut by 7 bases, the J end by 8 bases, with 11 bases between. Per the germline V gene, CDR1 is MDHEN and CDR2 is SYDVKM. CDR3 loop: CASKLGLEAFF. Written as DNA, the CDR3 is TGTGCCAGCAAGTTAGGGTTGGAAGCTTTCTTT.

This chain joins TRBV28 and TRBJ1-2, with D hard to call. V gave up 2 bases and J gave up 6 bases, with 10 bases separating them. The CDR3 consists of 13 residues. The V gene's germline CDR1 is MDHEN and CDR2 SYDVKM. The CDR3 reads CASSLGTWNGYTF. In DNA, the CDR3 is TGTGCCAGCAGTTTAGGTACGTGGAATGGCTACACCTTC.

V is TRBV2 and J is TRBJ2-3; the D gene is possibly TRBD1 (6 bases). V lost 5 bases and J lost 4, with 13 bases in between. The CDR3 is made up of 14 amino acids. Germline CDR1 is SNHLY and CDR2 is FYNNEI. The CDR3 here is CASSSTGSPDTQYF. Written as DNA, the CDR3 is TGTGCCAGCAGTAGTACAGGGTCCCCAGATACGCAGTATTTT.

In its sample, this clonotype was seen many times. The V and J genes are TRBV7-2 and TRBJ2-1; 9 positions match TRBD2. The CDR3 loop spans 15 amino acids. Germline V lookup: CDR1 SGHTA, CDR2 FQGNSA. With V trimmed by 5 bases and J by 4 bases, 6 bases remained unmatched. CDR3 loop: CASSPSGGPYNEQFF. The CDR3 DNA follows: TGTGCCAGCAGCCCGAGCGGGGGGCCGTACAATGAGCAGTTCTTC.

The DNA for the CDR3 is TGTGCCTGGAGCTACACGCTTAGCAATCAGCCCCAGCATTTT. This sequence encodes CAWSYTLSNQPQHF. The rearrangement uses TRBV30 and TRBJ1-5; D is unresolved. V shed 3 bases and J shed 0 bases, with 9 bases lying between them. CDR1 GTSNPN and CDR2 SVGIG come from the germline V gene (reference sequence). The CDR3 consists of 14 residues.

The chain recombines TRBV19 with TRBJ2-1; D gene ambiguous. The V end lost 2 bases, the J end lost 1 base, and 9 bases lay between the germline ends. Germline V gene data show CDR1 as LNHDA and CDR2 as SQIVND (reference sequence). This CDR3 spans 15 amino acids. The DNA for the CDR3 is TGTGCCAGTAGTATAAGAGTGGGGTCCTACAATGAGCAGTTCTTC. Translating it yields CASSIRVGSYNEQFF.

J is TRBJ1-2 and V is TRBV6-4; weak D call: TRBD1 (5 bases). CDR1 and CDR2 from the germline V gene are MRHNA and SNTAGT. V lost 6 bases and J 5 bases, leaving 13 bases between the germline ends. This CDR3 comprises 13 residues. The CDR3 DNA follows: TGTGCCAGCAGAGGTACAGGAGAATATGGCTACACCTTC. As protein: CASRGTGEYGYTF.

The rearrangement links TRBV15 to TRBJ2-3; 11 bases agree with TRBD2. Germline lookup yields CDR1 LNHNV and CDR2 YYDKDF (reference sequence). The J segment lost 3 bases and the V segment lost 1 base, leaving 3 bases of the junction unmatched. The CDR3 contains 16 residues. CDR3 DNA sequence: TGTGCCACCAGCAGAGTAGCGGGGGGGCCTACAGATACGCAGTATTTT. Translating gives CATSRVAGGPTDTQYF. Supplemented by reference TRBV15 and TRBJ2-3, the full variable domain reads DAMVIQNPRYQVTQFGKPVTLSCSQTLNHNVMYWYQQKSSQAPKLLFHYYDKDFNNEADTPDNFQSRRPNTSFCFLDIRSPGLGDTAMYLCATSRVAGGPTDTQYFGPGTRLTVL.

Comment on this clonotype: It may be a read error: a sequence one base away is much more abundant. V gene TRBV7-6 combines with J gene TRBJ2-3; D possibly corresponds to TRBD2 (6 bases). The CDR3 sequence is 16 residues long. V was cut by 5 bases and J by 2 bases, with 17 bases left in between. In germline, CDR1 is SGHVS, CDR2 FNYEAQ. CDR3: CASSTKEGPTTDTQYF. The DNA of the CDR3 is TGTGCCAGCAGCACCAAGGAGGGACCCACCACAGATACGCAGTATTTT.

The chain's CDR3 is CASSLRVGPEAFF. In DNA form, the CDR3 reads TGTGCCAGCAGTTTACGCGTGGGCCCTGAAGCTTTCTTT. The rearrangement links TRBV28 to TRBJ1-1; D call uncertain. CDR1 is MDHEN, CDR2 SYDVKM, per germline. This CDR3 contains 13 residues. Trimming left V 2 bases short and J 6 bases short, with 10 bases between.

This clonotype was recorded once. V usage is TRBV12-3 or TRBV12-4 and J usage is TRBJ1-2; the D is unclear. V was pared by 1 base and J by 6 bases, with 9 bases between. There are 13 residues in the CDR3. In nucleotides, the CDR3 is TGTGCCAGCAGTTTAGGGTCCGGGGATGGCTACACCTTC. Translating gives CASSLGSGDGYTF.

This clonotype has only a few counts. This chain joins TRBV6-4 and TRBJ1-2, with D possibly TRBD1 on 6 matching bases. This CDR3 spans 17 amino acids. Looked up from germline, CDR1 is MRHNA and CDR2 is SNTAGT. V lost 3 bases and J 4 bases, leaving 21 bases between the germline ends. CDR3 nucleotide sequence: TGTGCCAGCAGTGAAGGAGGCAGGGACAACTATATCTATGGCTACACCTTC. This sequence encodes CASSEGGRDNYIYGYTF.